A single sample gave rise to the 26 T cell receptor beta chains below, sequenced in a study of cytomegalovirus exposure and HLA in healthy donors. PCR was performed using 60 Vbeta and 13 Jbeta primers. Only in-frame clones appear in the TCRdb table, and some are missing; sequencing was by immunoSEQ multiplex PCR. The sample records 160,000 or so clones, around 84% being singletons. Sequencing was done on a sample of PBMCs. The receptors originated from a woman younger than 35 in good health and CMV-seronegative.

A remark on this clone: Other DNA sequences in the sample encode the same CDR3. The V call is TRBV5-4, the J call TRBJ2-7; 8 nucleotides agree with TRBD2. The junction had 14 bases not matched to a gene; V was cut back by 4 bases and J by 5 bases. The CDR3 has 16 residues. Germline-derived CDR1 and CDR2 are SGHNT and YYREEE (reference sequence). The CDR3 here is CASSTKTAGGLHEQYF. CDR3 nucleotides: TGTGCCAGCAGCACCAAAACCGCGGGGGGTCTCCACGAGCAGTACTTC.

The chain has TRBV4-3 and TRBJ1-3; 8 bases agree with TRBD1. Germline CDR1 reads LGHNA; CDR2 reads YSLEER. The trim removed 4 bases at V and 3 bases at J, leaving 8 bases unmatched. The CDR3 runs 16 residues. This chain's CDR3 is CASSLSHGTGGNTIYF. The CDR3 DNA sequence: TGCGCCAGCAGCCTTTCCCACGGGACAGGTGGAAACACCATATATTTT.

This chain uses TRBV5-6 with TRBJ2-3; 8 bases align to TRBD2. Per germline, CDR1 SGHDT and CDR2 YYEEEE. V shed 4 bases and J 6 bases; nucleotides not matched to a gene: 13. The length of the CDR3 is 16 residues. The DNA for the CDR3 is TGTGCCAGCAGCCAGATAGCGGGGTTTAAATCGGATACGCAGTATTTT. This translates into CASSQIAGFKSDTQYF.

The genes are TRBV5-1 and TRBJ1-3; D not resolved. Germline CDR1 and CDR2: SGHRS and YFSETQ. The ends were cut back, 4 bases at V and 0 bases at J, with 14 bases in the middle. CDR3 length equals 16 residues. The CDR3 region is CASSREGASSGNTIYF. For the CDR3, the DNA is TGCGCCAGCAGCAGAGAGGGAGCGAGCTCTGGAAACACCATATATTTT.

This chain joins TRBV4-1 and TRBJ1-2, with D possibly TRBD1 on 5 matching bases. CDR3 length: 20 residues. V was clipped by 0 bases and J by 2 bases, with 25 bases between them. From germline, CDR1 is MGHRA and CDR2 YSYEKL. The CDR3 loop reads CASSQDGGMKGGLGNYGYTF. The DNA for the CDR3 is TGCGCCAGCAGCCAAGATGGGGGAATGAAGGGAGGGTTAGGAAACTATGGCTACACCTTC.

The chain couples TRBV29-1 to TRBJ2-3; TRBD2 matches at 12 bases. From germline, CDR1 is SQVTM and CDR2 ANQGSEA. The ends lost 2 bases at V and 4 bases at J; junction bases unmatched: 22. This CDR3 spans 21 amino acids. The CDR3: CSVEIVGQGPTSGRAADTQYF. The CDR3 coding sequence is TGCAGCGTTGAAATCGTCGGTCAGGGCCCGACTAGCGGGAGAGCGGCAGATACGCAGTATTTT.

This rearrangement joins TRBV5-1 to TRBJ2-1; 8 nucleotides agree with TRBD2. Unmatched junction bases numbered 11, after V lost 3 bases and J lost 0 bases. Germline values: CDR1 SGHRS, CDR2 YFSETQ. The CDR3 sequence is 18 residues long. In nucleotides, the CDR3 is TGCGCCAGCAGCTCGGGGGGTAGCGGGGCATTCTCCTACAATGAGCAGTTCTTC. It yields the protein CASSSGGSGAFSYNEQFF.

This CDR3 is CASSPYSGGGVYNEQFF. The CDR3 DNA reads as TGTGCCAGCAGCCCCTATAGCGGGGGGGGAGTATACAATGAGCAGTTCTTC. The chain couples TRBV5-4 to TRBJ2-1; 11 bases match TRBD2. Germline V gene lookup returns CDR1 SGHNT and CDR2 YYREEE (reference sequence). The CDR3 has 17 residues. J gave up 4 bases and V 4 bases, and 10 bases lay outside the gene matches. Variable domain in full (rest from reference TRBV5-4 and TRBJ2-1): ETGVTQSPTHLIKTRGQQVTLRCSSQSGHNTVSWYQQALGQGPQFIFQYYREEENGRGNFPPRFSGLQFPNYSSELNVNALELDDSALYLCASSPYSGGGVYNEQFFGPGTRLTVL.

V is TRBV5-6 and J is TRBJ2-7, with D tentatively TRBD1 (6 bases). Per the germline V gene, CDR1 is SGHDT and CDR2 is YYEEEE. Trimming cost V 4 bases and J 2 bases, with 19 bases left between them. The CDR3 sequence is 16 residues long. CDR3 in DNA: TGTGCCAGCAGCCGAAAAGAGGGACATCTAACCTACGAGCAGTACTTC. It codes for CASSRKEGHLTYEQYF.

V is TRBV10-3 and J is TRBJ2-1; D unclear. V was cut by 3 bases and J by 6 bases, with 9 bases left in between. The length of the CDR3 is 13 residues. Germline V gene data show CDR1 as ENHRY and CDR2 as SYGVKD. CDR3 in DNA: TGTGCCATCAGTGATGTACAGACCAATGAGCAGTTCTTC. Amino acid sequence: CAISDVQTNEQFF.

This clone was counted a single time. The rearrangement links TRBV4-2 to TRBJ2-7; D is unresolved. The CDR3 is made up of 13 amino acids. V shed 0 bases and J shed 6 bases, with 9 bases lying between them. Germline CDR1 reads LGHNA; CDR2 reads YNFKEQ. The chain's CDR3 is CASSQDRSGEQYF. For the CDR3, the DNA is TGTGCCAGCAGCCAAGATCGGAGTGGCGAGCAGTACTTC.

The chain employs TRBV7-2 and TRBJ2-7; TRBD1 matches 9 bases. The J segment lost 0 bases and the V segment lost 6 bases, leaving 6 bases of the junction unmatched. Germline V gene lookup returns CDR1 SGHTA and CDR2 FQGNSA. The length of the CDR3 is 15 residues. CDR3 nucleotides: TGTGCCAGCAGTCGGGACAGGGTATTCTCCTACGAGCAGTACTTC. Translating gives CASSRDRVFSYEQYF.

Only one count was recorded for this clone. The chain combines TRBV7-8 with TRBJ1-1, with TRBD1 identical over 10 bases. This CDR3 region has 17 residues. Germline V CDR1 and CDR2: SGHVS, FQNEAQ. V lost 5 bases to trimming and J lost 1 base; unmatched junction nucleotides: 10. The DNA for the CDR3 is TGTGCCAGCAGCCTAGGGACAGGGGAGATCAAGAACACTGAAGCTTTCTTT. Its protein product is CASSLGTGEIKNTEAFF.

As for this clone: Other DNA sequences from this sample encode an identical CDR3 as well. The chain combines TRBV4-1 with TRBJ2-7; D is perhaps TRBD2 (5 bases). This CDR3 is built from 12 residues. Trimming shortened V by 0 bases and J by 7 bases, and 7 bases separated the two germline ends. Germline loops: CDR1 MGHRA, CDR2 YSYEKL. The CDR3 reads CASSQETGEQYF. The DNA for the CDR3 is TGCGCCAGCAGCCAAGAAACGGGAGAGCAGTACTTC.

The chain carries TRBV5-3 and TRBJ2-7, with D perhaps TRBD2 (5 bases). TRBV5-3 is filed as an ORF, its function uncertain. The CDR3 length is 16 residues. Trimming pared 8 bases from V and 0 bases from J, leaving 21 bases between. Here the CDR3 DNA reads TGTGCCAGCCTTCCCGGGGTGGTCTTGAGCTCCTACGAGCAGTACTTC. Encoded protein: CASLPGVVLSSYEQYF.

This chain uses TRBV18 with TRBJ2-7, with a weak D call TRBD1 (5 bases). Trimming shortened V by 2 bases and J by 2 bases, and 10 bases separated the two germline ends. This CDR3 has 14 amino acids. CDR1 is KGHSH and CDR2 is LQKENI in the germline V gene. This CDR3 reads CASSPSQGPYEQYF. CDR3 bases: TGTGCCAGCTCACCAAGTCAGGGTCCCTACGAGCAGTACTTC.

This chain links TRBV9 with TRBJ1-1; the D gene is possibly TRBD1 (5 bases). Deletions cut 4 bases from V and 0 bases from J, with 7 bases between. CDR1 SGDLS and CDR2 YYNGEE come from the germline V gene. The CDR3 sequence is 13 residues long. CDR3 residues: CASSLTVNTEAFF. DNA of the CDR3: TGTGCCAGCAGCTTGACAGTGAACACTGAAGCTTTCTTT.

This clone appeared once. The chain is built from TRBV2 and TRBJ2-1, with TRBD2 matching 9 bases. The CDR3 sequence is 20 residues long. Germline CDR1 SNHLY, CDR2 FYNNEI. The V segment lost 8 bases and the J segment 5 bases; nucleotides outside the gene matches: 25. The CDR3 spells CASPLAPPSGVTGWDNEQFF. In nucleotides, the CDR3 is TGTGCCAGCCCTCTTGCCCCTCCTAGCGGGGTGACAGGTTGGGACAATGAGCAGTTCTTC.

This chain connects TRBV5-1 to TRBJ2-1, with 10 positions matching TRBD1. The CDR3 sequence is 15 residues long. Looked up from germline, CDR1 is SGHRS and CDR2 is YFSETQ. With 6 bases clipped from V and 6 bases from J, the junction kept 9 bases outside the gene matches. CDR3 DNA sequence: TGCGCCAGCACGACAGGGGGCTATGGGGGCAATGAGCAGTTCTTC. Translating it yields CASTTGGYGGNEQFF.

This chain joins TRBV5-1 and TRBJ2-3; TRBD2 matches 8 bases. Trimming cost V 4 bases and J 0 bases; bases outside gene matches: 7. Looked up from germline, CDR1 is SGHRS and CDR2 is YFSETQ. The CDR3 length is 16 residues. This CDR3 reads CASSGVAGSSTDTQYF. The CDR3, as DNA: TGCGCCAGCAGCGGCGTAGCGGGGTCTAGCACAGATACGCAGTATTTT.

The rearrangement joins TRBV10-1 to TRBJ2-1, with D tentatively TRBD2 (6 bases). Trimming shortened V by 11 bases and J by 6 bases, and 20 bases separated the two germline ends. This CDR3 has 14 amino acids. Looked up from germline, CDR1 is WNHNN and CDR2 is SYGVQD (reference sequence). CDR3 sequence reads: CAPYAGLRINEQFF. CDR3 in DNA: TGCGCCCCTTACGCGGGACTCCGCATCAATGAGCAGTTCTTC.

The V and J genes are TRBV2 and TRBJ1-6; maybe TRBD1 (5 bases). From germline, CDR1 is SNHLY and CDR2 FYNNEI. V gave up 6 bases and J gave up 7 bases, with 13 bases separating them. The CDR3 totals 14 residues. This CDR3 is CASRPGLGNSPLHF. DNA for the CDR3: TGTGCCAGCAGACCGGGACTTGGAAATTCACCCCTCCACTTT.

In nucleotides, the CDR3 is TGTGCCAGCAGCCACCCTCCGGGGGCTGGGGCCAACGTCCTGACTTTC. As protein: CASSHPPGAGANVLTF. This chain links TRBV4-2 with TRBJ2-6; D might be TRBD2 (6 bases). The germline V gene has CDR1 LGHNA and CDR2 YNFKEQ. The CDR3 loop spans 16 amino acids. Between the trimmed V and J ends, which lost 3 bases and 2 bases, there was a span of 11 bases.

The J gene is TRBJ1-3, the V gene TRBV28; maybe TRBD1 (5 bases). CDR1 MDHEN and CDR2 SYDVKM come from the germline V gene. With 6 bases removed from V and 4 bases from J, the gap between germline ends came to 13 bases. CDR3 length equals 14 residues. CDR3 loop: CASSPRGWGNTIYF. The CDR3 DNA follows: TGTGCCAGCAGCCCACGGGGGTGGGGAAACACCATATATTTT.

This chain links TRBV4-3 with TRBJ2-5, with D possibly being TRBD2 (6 bases). V lost 1 base and J lost 4, with 16 bases in between. The CDR3 loop spans 16 amino acids. CDR1 is LGHNA and CDR2 is YSLEER in the germline V gene. This chain's CDR3 is CASSQVAGGSGETQYF. CDR3 DNA sequence: TGCGCCAGCAGCCAAGTCGCCGGGGGAAGCGGAGAGACCCAGTACTTC.

The chain uses TRBV29-1 and TRBJ1-3, with TRBD1 identical over 9 bases. There are 13 residues in the CDR3. Losses at the gene ends were 6 bases for V and 5 bases for J; bases not matched to a gene: 5. Germline CDR1 and CDR2: SQVTM and ANQGSEA. The CDR3 spells CSVAGTGRNTIYF. The CDR3 DNA sequence: TGCAGCGTGGCCGGGACAGGGAGAAACACCATATATTTT.